This paragraph reports one T cell receptor (beta chain). This sample was taken from a study of Ad26.COV2.S vaccination and SARS-CoV-2 variants. Study overall: The study gave Ad26.COV2.S intramuscularly, once or twice 56 days apart.

Regarding treatment: about 20 received Ad26.COV2.S at low or high dose, single or two shots; about 5 received placebo; per-sample allocation not given. Sampling occurred on day 63 after the first vaccine or placebo injection. This CDR3 has 15 amino acids. V dropped 5 bases and J dropped 2 bases, with 14 bases sitting between them. Germline V gene lookup returns CDR1 SGHVS and CDR2 FNYEAQ. The protocol was immunoSEQ multiplex PCR, while the TCRdb copy is restricted to in-frame clones and leaves out a portion. This table holds around 250,000 clones, 87% found once. The J gene is TRBJ2-3, the V gene TRBV7-6; D gene ambiguous. This receptor was taken from a person between 18 and 65 years old who received the Ad26.COV2.S COVID-19 vaccine or a placebo. This specimen was peripheral blood, taken in a trial of Ad26.COV2.S vaccine versus placebo. The CDR3 is CASSPRPTSTDTQYF. In DNA form, the CDR3 reads TGTGCCAGCAGCCCCCGACCAACCTCCACAGATACGCAGTATTTT.